The clone carrying this T cell receptor beta chain was observed a handful of times. The data stem from a study of early T cells in non-severe SARS-CoV-2 infection. A single record per CDR3 protein comes from TCRdb applying MiXCR to the 5' RACE reads. The repertoire holds about 62,000 distinct CDR3 sequences, with approximately 10% as singletons. Germline CDR1 and CDR2: MGHRA and YSYEKL. CDR3 length equals 14 residues. The trim removed 3 bases at V and 4 bases at J, leaving 2 bases unmatched. J is TRBJ2-3 and V is TRBV4-1; 9 bases are shared with TRBD1. This sequence was found in an adult who was a healthcare worker with PCR-confirmed SARS-CoV-2 infection or an uninfected control (not recorded which). Sequencing used whole blood. CDR3 sequence (DNA): TGCGCCAGCAGCCAGACAGGGGGAGCAGATACGCAGTATTTT. It translates to CASSQTGGADTQYF.